The rows below give T cell receptor beta chains drawn from one sample of a study of cytomegalovirus exposure and HLA in healthy donors. Sequencing was performed with immunoSEQ multiplex PCR; in TCRdb, only in-frame clones are kept and a portion is missing. Seen here are 100,000 to 150,000 clones, around 76% observed once, and the top ten hold approximately 1.7%. The specimen sequenced was PBMCs. The receptors derive from a woman aged 50 to 65 in good health and CMV-seronegative. CDR3s include the opening cysteine and the closing phenylalanine or tryptophan. D genes are given only for firm matches. Rows may omit the clone size; those that give it use once, few, many or a size class.

j_gene	v_gene	d_gene	abundance	CDR3aa	CDR3nt
TRBJ2-1	TRBV5-8	TRBD2	.	CASSPRAGAVGNEQFF	TGTGCCAGCAGCCCCCGGGCGGGAGCAGTGGGCAATGAGCAGTTCTTC
TRBJ1-3	TRBV5-1	.	.	CASSLTGSSGNTIYF	TGCGCCAGCAGCTTGACGGGGAGCTCTGGAAACACCATATATTTT
TRBJ2-3	TRBV19	.	.	CATKQYPNTDTQYF	TGTGCCACCAAACAGTATCCTAACACAGATACGCAGTATTTT
TRBJ1-2	TRBV12-2	.	.	CASRQAGQGRVGYGYTF	TGTGCAAGTCGCCAGGCGGGACAGGGTCGCGTAGGCTATGGCTACACCTTC
TRBJ1-4	TRBV10-1	.	.	CASSESPGAFRKLFF	TGCGCCAGCAGTGAGTCCCCAGGGGCCTTTAGAAAACTGTTTTTT
TRBJ2-7	TRBV6-1	TRBD1	once	CASSSGGQYYEQYF	TGTGCCAGCAGCTCAGGGGGACAGTACTACGAGCAGTACTTC
TRBJ2-3	TRBV7-3	TRBD2	.	CASSLQASGFTDTQYF	TGTGCCAGCAGCTTACAGGCTAGCGGATTCACAGATACGCAGTATTTT
TRBJ1-1	TRBV4-3	.	.	CASSQALSQVNTEAFF	TGCGCCAGCAGCCAAGCTCTTTCCCAGGTGAACACTGAAGCTTTCTTT
TRBJ1-3	TRBV19	.	.	CASSIGGSGNTIYF	TGTGCCAGTAGTATCGGGGGAAGTGGAAACACCATATATTTT
TRBJ2-2	TRBV28	TRBD2	.	CASTETSGYTGELFF	TGTGCCAGCACCGAAACTAGCGGATACACCGGGGAGCTGTTTTTT
TRBJ2-2	TRBV11-3	.	once	CASSLDREAGELFF	TGTGCCAGCAGCCTAGACAGGGAGGCCGGGGAGCTGTTTTTT
TRBJ2-2	TRBV6-4	TRBD2	.	CASSLAGGIGELFF	TGTGCCAGCAGTCTAGCGGGAGGGATCGGGGAGCTGTTTTTT
TRBJ2-7	TRBV28	.	.	CASNQWYEQYF	TGTGCCAGCAATCAGTGGTACGAGCAGTACTTC
TRBJ2-3	TRBV5-1	TRBD2	.	CASSSPSGITDTQYF	TGCGCCAGCAGTTCCCCTAGCGGGATAACAGATACGCAGTATTTT
TRBJ2-1	TRBV5-6	.	.	CASSSDRLGLSNEQFF	TGTGCCAGCAGCTCGGATCGACTGGGACTGTCCAATGAGCAGTTCTTC
TRBJ1-5	TRBV28	.	.	CASRVSGVEPQHF	TGTGCCAGCAGAGTCTCGGGGGTCGAGCCCCAGCATTTT
TRBJ1-3	TRBV6-5	.	.	CASGPGNTIYF	TGTGCCAGCGGGCCTGGAAACACCATATATTTT
TRBJ1-1	TRBV19	.	.	CASSIPGYMNTEAFF	TGTGCCAGTAGTATTCCAGGGTACATGAACACTGAAGCTTTCTTT
TRBJ1-1	TRBV7-2	.	.	CASRGGGNTEAFF	TGTGCCAGCAGGGGGGGTGGGAACACTGAAGCTTTCTTT
TRBJ2-1	TRBV9	.	.	CASSAPNRVGASYNEQFF	TGTGCCAGCAGCGCCCCAAACCGAGTAGGGGCCTCCTACAATGAGCAGTTCTTC
TRBJ2-2	TRBV30	.	.	CAGPRGHPNTGELFF	TGTGCCGGACCCCGAGGACACCCGAACACCGGGGAGCTGTTTTTT
TRBJ2-7	TRBV5-1	.	few	CASGDTTSRGEQYF	TGCGCCAGCGGAGATACTACGTCGAGAGGCGAGCAGTACTTC
TRBJ2-4	TRBV5-4	.	.	CASTHQGLENIQYF	TGTGCCAGCACCCATCAGGGTTTGGAAAACATTCAGTACTTC
TRBJ1-3	TRBV10-3	.	.	CAITRDNSGNTIYF	TGTGCCATCACCCGGGATAACTCTGGAAACACCATATATTTT
TRBJ2-6	TRBV5-1	TRBD1	.	CASRPPGTGGSGANVLTF	TGCGCCAGCCGACCCCCAGGGACAGGGGGCAGTGGGGCCAACGTCCTGACTTTC
TRBJ2-7	TRBV27	TRBD2	.	CASSSPASGGSSYEQYF	TGTGCCAGCAGTTCCCCTGCTAGCGGGGGCAGCTCCTACGAGCAGTACTTC
TRBJ2-3	TRBV28	TRBD1	.	CASSPDRGADTQYF	TGTGCCAGCAGCCCGGACAGGGGTGCCGATACGCAGTATTTT
TRBJ1-1	TRBV6-5	.	.	CASSYSIELNTEAFF	TGTGCCAGCAGTTACTCTATAGAGCTGAACACTGAAGCTTTCTTT
TRBJ2-3	TRBV18	TRBD2	.	CASSLLAETSTDTQYF	TGTGCCAGCTCCCTCCTAGCGGAGACGAGCACAGATACGCAGTATTTT
TRBJ2-5	TRBV7-2	.	.	CASSLGSVRETQYF	TGTGCCAGCAGCTTAGGGTCCGTGAGAGAGACCCAGTACTTC
TRBJ1-2	TRBV6-1	TRBD1	.	CASRTGGYGYTF	TGTGCCAGCAGGACAGGGGGCTATGGCTACACCTTC
TRBJ1-5	TRBV28	TRBD1	.	CASNGQGGNQPQHF	TGTGCCAGCAACGGACAGGGTGGCAATCAGCCCCAGCATTTT
TRBJ1-1	TRBV6-5	.	.	CASSYSGRGQTEAFF	TGTGCCAGCAGTTACTCCGGCCGAGGACAGACTGAAGCTTTCTTT
TRBJ2-7	TRBV28	.	.	CASSLRRIYEQYF	TGTGCCAGCAGTTTACGTAGAATCTACGAGCAGTACTTC
TRBJ1-1	TRBV7-8	.	.	CASSLPRGGTEAFF	TGTGCCAGCAGCTTACCAAGGGGCGGCACTGAAGCTTTCTTT
TRBJ1-5	TRBV10-3	TRBD1	.	CAISEQGASVNQPQHF	TGTGCCATCAGTGAACAGGGGGCTAGTGTAAATCAGCCCCAGCATTTT
TRBJ2-7	TRBV7-9	TRBD2	.	CASSSGLAGGFGEQYF	TGTGCCAGCAGCTCCGGACTAGCGGGAGGTTTTGGCGAGCAGTACTTC
TRBJ1-2	TRBV12-5	TRBD1	.	CASGLGQGIRTF	TGTGCTAGTGGTTTGGGACAGGGAATTCGCACCTTC
TRBJ1-2	TRBV5-1	TRBD1	.	CASSLEPTGVGGYTF	TGCGCCAGCAGCTTGGAGCCGACAGGGGTGGGTGGCTACACCTTC
TRBJ2-5	TRBV19	TRBD2	once	CASSAPGRSGGQETQYF	TGTGCCAGTAGTGCACCGGGGAGGTCGGGGGGACAAGAGACCCAGTACTTC
TRBJ2-3	TRBV5-1	TRBD2	.	CASSSAGDGTDTQYF	TGCGCCAGCAGTTCGGCGGGAGATGGGACAGATACGCAGTATTTT
TRBJ2-3	TRBV5-6	TRBD1	few	CASSFYRGREDTQYF	TGTGCCAGCAGCTTTTACAGGGGGCGCGAGGATACGCAGTATTTT
TRBJ1-1	TRBV29-1	.	.	CSVYQGRTEAFF	TGCAGCGTTTACCAAGGGAGAACTGAAGCTTTCTTT
TRBJ1-1	TRBV18	.	once	CASSATGSEAFF	TGTGCCAGCTCAGCAACAGGGTCTGAAGCTTTCTTT
TRBJ1-5	TRBV14	TRBD1	.	CASSPWDSINTDNQPQHF	TGTGCCAGCAGCCCTTGGGACAGTATCAATACCGACAATCAGCCCCAGCATTTT
TRBJ2-7	TRBV7-2	.	few	CASSPEGLTYEQYF	TGTGCCAGCAGCCCCGAGGGATTAACCTACGAGCAGTACTTC
TRBJ2-3	TRBV27	.	.	CASSSQGTQYF	TGTGCCAGCAGTTCCCAGGGTACGCAGTATTTT
TRBJ1-3	TRBV5-1	.	few	CASGDSVSGNTIYF	TGCGCCAGCGGAGACAGCGTCTCTGGAAACACCATATATTTT
TRBJ1-5	TRBV30	.	.	CAFSRGKNQPQNF	TGTGCCTTCAGTCGGGGTAAAAATCAGCCCCAGAATTTT
TRBJ1-2	TRBV6-6	.	.	CASSYSPGGYGYTF	TGTGCCAGCAGTTACTCTCCGGGGGGCTATGGCTACACCTTC
TRBJ1-5	TRBV7-9	TRBD1	.	CASSPLGGQEESTNQPQHF	TGTGCCAGCAGCCCTTTAGGAGGACAGGAGGAATCTACTAATCAGCCCCAGCATTTT
TRBJ2-3	TRBV4-2	.	once	CASSQDLIRQGGFTDTQYF	TGTGCCAGCAGCCAAGATCTTATAAGACAGGGAGGCTTTACAGATACGCAGTATTTT
TRBJ1-5	TRBV5-4	.	.	CATQLSPGNQPQHF	TGTGCCACCCAGCTTTCTCCGGGAAACCAGCCCCAGCATTTT
TRBJ2-1	TRBV4-3	.	few	CASSQDGFIGRAMSSYNEQFF	TGCGCCAGCAGCCAAGACGGTTTTATCGGGAGAGCGATGAGCTCCTACAATGAGCAGTTCTTC
TRBJ2-7	TRBV5-1	.	.	CASRPEGRDYEQYF	TGCGCCAGCAGACCCGAGGGGCGGGACTACGAGCAGTACTTC